Listed below are T cell receptor beta chains from one sample, sequenced in a study of regulatory T cells in long-lasting Graves disease. In TCRdb, the multiplex PCR reads were re-called with MiXCR into one record per CDR3 protein. The sample carries over 200,000 distinct CDR3 sequences, under 20% recorded once. These data are also associated with another study on T cells in Graves' hyperthyroidism and ophthalmopathy.

The sequencing here drew on peripheral blood mononuclear cells (PBMCs), taken at new diagnosis, from a patient treated with antithyroid drugs. These receptors were taken from a woman in her twenties or thirties with Graves disease. Both conserved end residues are part of each CDR3. Each record gives: V gene, clone size, J gene, D gene, CDR3 length, CDR3 protein, CDR3 DNA. A D gene is named only where the DNA matches it firmly. Only some rows state a clone size, as once, few, many or a class for expanded clones.

TRBV7-9	NA	TRBJ2-3	NA	17	CASGFLVGVLGTDTQYF	TGTGCCAGCGGCTTCCTCGTCGGGGTTTTGGGCACAGATACGCAGTATTTT
TRBV3-1	many	TRBJ1-1	TRBD1	16	CASSQVSGGPNTEAFF	TGTGCCAGCAGCCAAGTTTCAGGGGGGCCGAACACTGAAGCTTTCTTT
TRBV2	many	TRBJ2-2	NA	15	CASSVWGGGPGELFF	TGTGCCAGCAGTGTGTGGGGCGGGGGCCCCGGGGAGCTGTTTTTT
TRBV7-2	NA	TRBJ2-2	TRBD1	16	CASSVQGAVRTGELFF	TGTGCCAGCAGCGTACAGGGGGCAGTGAGAACCGGGGAGCTGTTTTTT
TRBV7-2	NA	TRBJ2-5	NA	12	CASSDRYETQYF	TGTGCCAGCAGCGATCGGTACGAGACCCAGTACTTC
TRBV25-1	many	TRBJ1-1	NA	13	CASRVGVHTEAFF	TGTGCCAGCAGGGTGGGGGTCCACACTGAAGCTTTCTTT
TRBV7-9	many	TRBJ2-3	NA	14	CASSLEGSPDTQYF	TGTGCCAGCAGCTTAGAAGGTTCCCCAGATACGCAGTATTTT
TRBV2	NA	TRBJ2-3	TRBD2	16	CASSEAQAGGSDTQYF	TGTGCCAGCAGTGAAGCTCAAGCGGGAGGGTCAGATACGCAGTATTTT
TRBV20-1	NA	TRBJ2-7	NA	11	CSASRPYEQYF	TGCAGTGCTAGTCGCCCCTACGAGCAGTACTTC
TRBV11-2	many	TRBJ2-5	TRBD2	18	CASSLEGTSGGAVKTQYF	TGTGCCAGCAGCTTAGAGGGGACTAGCGGGGGGGCCGTGAAGACCCAGTACTTC
TRBV9	many	TRBJ1-4	NA	13	CASSVRDNEKLFF	TGTGCCAGCAGCGTGAGAGATAATGAAAAACTGTTTTTT
TRBV20-1	many	TRBJ1-2	NA	13	CSARVGVGSRYTF	TGCAGTGCTAGAGTCGGGGTCGGGAGTCGCTACACCTTC
TRBV9	many	TRBJ1-1	NA	12	CATQGSSGEAFF	TGTGCCACACAGGGCTCTTCGGGCGAAGCTTTCTTT
TRBV20-1	many	TRBJ1-1	NA	11	CSAQSYTEAFF	TGCAGTGCTCAAAGTTACACTGAAGCTTTCTTT
TRBV9	many	TRBJ2-1	TRBD1	14	CASSPDRERGEQFF	TGTGCCAGCAGCCCCGACAGGGAGAGAGGTGAGCAGTTCTTC